This T cell receptor (beta chain) was documented in a study of T cell responses to AZD1222 COVID-19 vaccine. Germline CDR1 and CDR2: LNHDA and SQIVND (reference sequence). The CDR3 is 13 amino acids. V lost 1 base, J lost 4 bases, and 7 bases lay in between. Findings of the study overall: Females outnumbered males among donors, who were mostly white British; clonal diversity was possibly underestimated.

Measured with immunoSEQ multiplex PCR; TCRdb has only the in-frame clones, and not every one. The table records 160,000 or so clones, around nine tenths of them present only once. As to this clone: Its matching antigen is unknown.

The TCR was taken from an adult in good health. The material was peripheral blood, obtained on day 0 of AZD1222 vaccination. The chain combines TRBV19 with TRBJ1-1; D unresolved. This chain's CDR3 is CASSIGGGTEAFF. The CDR3 nucleotides read TGTGCCAGTAGTATAGGCGGTGGCACTGAAGCTTTCTTT.